This T cell receptor (beta chain) was sequenced for a study of cytomegalovirus exposure and HLA in healthy donors. Points from the study as a whole: CMV serostatus was the sole immune exposure information available. Data from an earlier analysis indicated that most TCR beta V segments were productive either about 87% or about 30% of the time. Near-uniform donor sequencing depth was presumed by presence/absence analyses.

This CDR3 spans 12 amino acids. CDR1 LNHDA and CDR2 SQIVND come from the germline V gene (reference sequence). V lost 9 bases and J 3 bases, leaving 12 bases between the germline ends. Note on this clone: Antigen unknown.

PCR involved 60 Vbeta and 13 Jbeta primers. Sequenced by immunoSEQ multiplex PCR; TCRdb stores in-frame clones only, minus some. The listing records tens of thousands of clones. This rearrangement joins TRBV19 to TRBJ2-7; tentatively, D is TRBD1 (6 bases). The sequenced material came from PBMCs. The TCR comes from a man aged 30 to 39 in good health and CMV-seropositive. The DNA for the CDR3 is TGTGCCAGCCGGGACATCAACTACGAGCAGTACTTC. Amino acid sequence: CASRDINYEQYF.